Below, 32 T cell receptor beta chains from the same sample are listed, as sequenced in a study of cytomegalovirus exposure and HLA in healthy donors. Method: immunoSEQ multiplex PCR; TCRdb's copy keeps in-frame clones and lacks some. The sample lists some 72,000 clones; 96% were seen once. Sequencing used PBMCs. These receptors all stem from a man aged 18 to 30 in good health and CMV-seropositive.

This clone showed up just once. The chain is built from TRBV27 and TRBJ1-2; tentatively, D is TRBD1 (5 bases). This CDR3 is 12 amino acids long. Germline V gene sequence: CDR1 MNHEY, CDR2 SMNVEV (reference sequence). V lost 9 bases and J lost 3, with 11 bases in between. The DNA of the CDR3 is TGTGCCAGTGGGGGGGGATACTATGGCTACACCTTC. This gives the protein CASGGGYYGYTF.

The chain joins TRBV11-3 to TRBJ1-1, with unresolved D. There are 13 residues in the CDR3. Germline assignment: CDR1 SGHNT and CDR2 YENEEA. V shed 4 bases and J shed 5 bases, with 11 bases lying between them. The CDR3 bases are TGTGCCAGCAGCTATAGCAGCTTTACTGAAGCTTTCTTT. It specifies CASSYSSFTEAFF.

The CDR3 sequence: CASSLWREEQETQYF. As DNA, the CDR3 is TGTGCCAGCAGCTTATGGCGGGAGGAACAAGAGACCCAGTACTTC. The rearrangement uses TRBV7-8 and TRBJ2-5; TRBD2 matches 8 bases. Germline CDR1 and CDR2: SGHVS and FQNEAQ. This CDR3 is built from 15 residues. Losses at the gene ends were 2 bases for V and 2 bases for J; bases not matched to a gene: 4. Full variable domain (missing parts from reference TRBV7-8 and TRBJ2-5): GAGVSQSPRYKVAKRGQDVALRCDPISGHVSLFWYQQALGQGPEFLTYFQNEAQLDKSGLPSDRFFAERPEGSVSTLKIQRTQQEDSAVYLCASSLWREEQETQYFGPGTRLLVL.

The chain recombines TRBV27 with TRBJ2-7; D may be TRBD2 (5 bases). The CDR3 has 13 amino acids. Germline assignment: CDR1 MNHEY and CDR2 SMNVEV (reference sequence). Trimming removed 6 bases from V and 6 bases from J, with 15 bases in between. The CDR3 DNA is TGTGCCAGCAGATGGGGAGTACGTGGCGAGCAGTACTTC. Its translation: CASRWGVRGEQYF.

The chain recombines TRBV30 with TRBJ2-1, with 12 bases identical to TRBD1. The trim removed 0 bases at V and 9 bases at J, leaving 6 bases unmatched. The CDR3 spans 15 residues. CDR1 GTSNPN and CDR2 SVGIG come from the germline V gene (reference sequence). CDR3 protein: CAWSVGDRGRTEQFF. The CDR3 DNA reads as TGTGCCTGGAGTGTAGGGGACAGGGGGCGCACTGAGCAGTTCTTC.

The chain couples TRBV4-1 to TRBJ2-1; 9 nucleotides line up with TRBD2. The V gene's germline CDR1 is MGHRA and CDR2 YSYEKL. The J segment lost 6 bases and the V segment lost 4 bases, leaving 7 bases of the junction unmatched. The length of the CDR3 is 15 residues. Here the CDR3 DNA reads TGCGCCAGCAGCCCCCCGGGACTAGCCCCCAATGAGCAGTTCTTC. It is translated as CASSPPGLAPNEQFF.

V is TRBV18 and J is TRBJ2-1, with TRBD2 identical over 12 bases. Germline CDR1 KGHSH, CDR2 LQKENI. The CDR3 runs to 18 residues. Losses at the gene ends were 6 bases for V and 2 bases for J; bases not matched to a gene: 11. CDR3 protein: CASSLSSSGRAPYNEQFF. DNA of the CDR3: TGTGCCAGCTCCCTATCTTCTAGCGGGAGGGCCCCCTACAATGAGCAGTTCTTC.

The CDR3 DNA reads TGCGCCAGCAGCTCGGGTGGGAGGGTTCGGACTGAAGCTTTCTTT. This sequence encodes CASSSGGRVRTEAFF. V usage is TRBV5-1 and J usage is TRBJ1-1; no clear D. The CDR3 totals 15 residues. V lost 3 bases and J 5 bases, leaving 17 bases between the germline ends. Germline CDR1 SGHRS, CDR2 YFSETQ.

The J gene is TRBJ2-7, the V gene TRBV7-6, with D maybe TRBD2 (5 bases). The V gene lost 4 bases and the J gene lost 3 bases, with 16 bases spanning the gap. Germline V gene sequence: CDR1 SGHVS, CDR2 FNYEAQ. The CDR3 covers 15 residues. CDR3 sequence (DNA): TGTGCCAGCAGCTCCGAGAGGGAGTATGGCTACGAGCAGTACTTC. Translated, it gives CASSSEREYGYEQYF.

As regards this clone: The sample carries other DNA sequences with the same CDR3. The rearrangement links TRBV27 to TRBJ2-7; maybe TRBD2 (7 bases). CDR1 and CDR2 (germline): MNHEY, SMNVEV (reference sequence). CDR3 length equals 14 residues. Trimming removed 3 bases from V and 3 bases from J, with 12 bases in between. CDR3 sequence reads: CASSFAGAHYEQYF. CDR3 DNA sequence: TGTGCCAGCAGTTTCGCGGGGGCTCACTACGAGCAGTACTTC.

The chain carries TRBV28 and TRBJ2-2, with D possibly being TRBD2 (5 bases). This CDR3 has 14 residues. Germline assignment: CDR1 MDHEN and CDR2 SYDVKM. V lost 5 bases to trimming and J lost 6 bases, with 13 bases between them. Here the CDR3 DNA reads TGTGCCAGCAGTCCCCGAGGGCCCTCCGGGGAGCTGTTTTTT. Its translation is CASSPRGPSGELFF.

The chain couples TRBV5-6 to TRBJ2-7; D unresolved. Trimming pared 2 bases from V and 7 bases from J, leaving 7 bases between. The CDR3 length is 11 residues. Germline loops: CDR1 SGHDT, CDR2 YYEEEE. CDR3 region: CASSLVGEQYF. CDR3 in DNA: TGTGCCAGCAGCTTAGTCGGTGAGCAGTACTTC.

The chain has TRBV19 and TRBJ1-2; 10 nucleotides align to TRBD1. Germline CDR1 LNHDA, CDR2 SQIVND (reference sequence). This CDR3 has 16 amino acids. The V and J ends lost 3 bases and 4 bases, in that order; junction bases with no gene match: 8. The CDR3 sequence is CASSMIGTGDLYGYTF. In DNA, the CDR3 is TGTGCCAGTAGTATGATCGGGACAGGGGATCTCTATGGCTACACCTTC.

The genes are TRBV18 and TRBJ1-4; a weak D match, TRBD1 (5 bases). There are 13 residues in the CDR3. Germline assignment: CDR1 KGHSH and CDR2 LQKENI. V dropped 2 bases and J dropped 8 bases, with 9 bases sitting between them. CDR3 sequence (DNA): TGTGCCAGCTCACCAAGGGGCTGGGAAAAACTGTTTTTT. This translates into CASSPRGWEKLFF.

The chain combines TRBV15 with TRBJ1-5; maybe TRBD1 (6 bases). The V end lost 10 bases, the J end lost 9 bases, and 19 bases lay between the germline ends. Germline lookup yields CDR1 LNHNV and CDR2 YYDKDF (reference sequence). The CDR3 runs to 13 residues. Here the CDR3 reads CAIQKGGTLPQHF. The CDR3 bases are TGTGCCATACAAAAAGGGGGAACTCTGCCCCAGCATTTT.

This clone was picked up a small number of times. The genes are TRBV6-4 and TRBJ2-2; 14 bases agree with TRBD2. Germline assignment: CDR1 MRHNA and CDR2 SNTAGT. The CDR3 totals 17 residues. Trimming cost V 2 bases and J 3 bases; bases outside gene matches: 2. The CDR3 region has the DNA TGTGCCAGCAGTGACCCGGGACTAGCGGGAGACACCGGGGAGCTGTTTTTT. Residues: CASSDPGLAGDTGELFF.

V usage is TRBV14 and J usage is TRBJ2-7, with 7 nucleotides matching TRBD1. This CDR3 has 14 amino acids. The trim removed 3 bases at V and 11 bases at J, leaving 13 bases unmatched. Germline V gene lookup returns CDR1 SGHDN and CDR2 FVKESK. CDR3 bases: TGTGCCAGCAGCCATGCGACAGGGCCCCGTAAGGAGTACTTC. As protein: CASSHATGPRKEYF.

V usage is TRBV2 and J usage is TRBJ1-2; TRBD1 matches at 8 bases. The CDR3 contains 15 residues. The germline gives CDR1 SNHLY, CDR2 FYNNEI. The V gene end was trimmed by 0 bases and the J gene end by 2 bases; junction bases not matched to a gene: 2. This CDR3 is CASSEAGQDNYGYTF. CDR3 sequence (DNA): TGTGCCAGCAGTGAAGCGGGACAGGACAACTATGGCTACACCTTC.

The CDR3: CASSLSSGRNYNEQFF. The DNA of the CDR3 is TGTGCCAGCAGTTTATCAAGCGGGAGGAATTACAATGAGCAGTTCTTC. The rearrangement joins TRBV27 to TRBJ2-1, with 9 nucleotides matching TRBD2. The ends lost 0 bases at V and 4 bases at J; junction bases unmatched: 4. Per germline, CDR1 MNHEY and CDR2 SMNVEV (reference sequence). CDR3 size: 16 residues.

As regards this clone: The junction differs from germline at one of its ends, possibly a read error. The chain recombines TRBV9 with TRBJ1-1, with 9 bases aligning to TRBD1. CDR1 and CDR2 (germline): SGDLS, YYNGEE. This CDR3 region has 15 residues. Here the CDR3 DNA reads TGTGCCCGCAGCGCCGGGGGCCTACAGGGGGCCACGGCTTTCTTT. It yields the protein CARSAGGLQGATAFF.

The rearrangement links TRBV2 to TRBJ1-2; D is possibly TRBD1 (5 bases). The CDR3 spans 14 residues. V was cut by 2 bases and J by 6 bases, with 13 bases left in between. Germline V gives CDR1 SNHLY, CDR2 FYNNEI. CDR3 protein: CASSEFQGIHGYTF. As DNA, the CDR3 is TGTGCCAGCAGTGAATTTCAGGGCATTCATGGCTACACCTTC.

The chain combines TRBV5-4 with TRBJ2-5, with 10 bases identical to TRBD1. CDR3 length: 17 residues. V gave up 3 bases and J gave up 0 bases; unmatched junction bases: 8. Germline CDR1 reads SGHNT; CDR2 reads YYREEE (reference sequence). The CDR3 protein is CASSSRGQGKNQETQYF. CDR3 DNA sequence: TGTGCCAGCAGCTCACGGGGACAGGGGAAGAACCAAGAGACCCAGTACTTC. The variable domain in full, with the rest retrieved from reference TRBV5-4 and TRBJ2-5, is ETGVTQSPTHLIKTRGQQVTLRCSSQSGHNTVSWYQQALGQGPQFIFQYYREEENGRGNFPPRFSGLQFPNYSSELNVNALELDDSALYLCASSSRGQGKNQETQYFGPGTRLLVL.

This chain uses TRBV9 with TRBJ2-7; weak D call: TRBD2 (6 bases). The CDR3 runs 15 residues. The V and J ends lost 0 bases and 2 bases respectively, with 12 bases between them. Germline V CDR1 and CDR2: SGDLS, YYNGEE. This CDR3 is CASSVEAGTPYEQYF. CDR3 DNA: TGTGCCAGCAGCGTAGAAGCGGGCACCCCCTACGAGCAGTACTTC.

The gene calls are TRBV19 and TRBJ2-2, with no clear D. The CDR3 length is 13 residues. Trimming left V 5 bases short and J 0 bases short, with 4 bases between. Germline V gene sequence: CDR1 LNHDA, CDR2 SQIVND (reference sequence). CDR3 region: CASSPANTGELFF. The CDR3 DNA reads as TGTGCCAGTAGTCCGGCGAACACCGGGGAGCTGTTTTTT.

The genes are TRBV2 and TRBJ2-5; TRBD1 matches 11 bases. This CDR3 contains 15 residues. J lost 5 bases, V lost 6 bases, and 8 bases had no gene match. The germline gives CDR1 SNHLY, CDR2 FYNNEI. The CDR3 bases are TGTGCCAGCAGCTCGGACAGGGGGCGAGGGGAGACCCAGTACTTC. This codes for CASSSDRGRGETQYF.

The genes are TRBV4-1 and TRBJ2-1, with 12 bases aligning to TRBD2. CDR1 is MGHRA, CDR2 YSYEKL, per germline. The CDR3 has 14 residues. V shed 9 bases and J 8 bases; nucleotides not matched to a gene: 8. In DNA, the CDR3 is TGCGCCAGTACGGGACTAGCGGGTACGGATGAGCAGTTCTTC. Translated: CASTGLAGTDEQFF.

The V gene is TRBV6-5, the J gene TRBJ2-7, with 8 bases lining up with TRBD2. The ends lost 5 bases at V and 5 bases at J; junction bases unmatched: 11. CDR1 and CDR2 from the germline V gene are MNHEY and SVGAGI. CDR3 length: 15 residues. The CDR3 reads CASSPRGGYVDEQYF. CDR3 bases: TGTGCCAGCAGTCCCCGGGGGGGATATGTGGACGAGCAGTACTTC.

This rearrangement joins TRBV5-1 to TRBJ2-1; 14 positions match TRBD2. Germline CDR1 and CDR2: SGHRS and YFSETQ. After removal of 5 bases from V and 7 bases from J, the junction contained 5 bases not matched to a gene. This CDR3 comprises 15 residues. The CDR3 sequence: CASSTGLAGENEQFF. The CDR3 nucleotides are TGCGCCAGCAGTACGGGACTAGCGGGAGAAAATGAGCAGTTCTTC.

The chain uses TRBV7-2 and TRBJ2-1, with 7 bases aligning to TRBD1. V was clipped by 4 bases and J by 4 bases; unmatched bases: 1. The CDR3 is made up of 13 amino acids. Germline V gene sequence: CDR1 SGHTA, CDR2 FQGNSA. The CDR3 DNA sequence: TGTGCCAGCAGCTCACAGGGGTACAATGAGCAGTTCTTC. Its protein is CASSSQGYNEQFF.

The V gene is TRBV5-1, the J gene TRBJ2-3; 11 nucleotides align to TRBD2. CDR1 and CDR2 (germline): SGHRS, YFSETQ. Trimming cost V 2 bases and J 2 bases; bases outside gene matches: 4. The CDR3 runs to 16 residues. CDR3 protein: CASSLPGLADTDTQYF. The CDR3 DNA reads as TGCGCCAGCAGCTTACCGGGACTAGCGGACACAGATACGCAGTATTTT.

The chain recombines TRBV2 with TRBJ2-3; a weak D match, TRBD2 (6 bases). There are 14 residues in the CDR3. The V gene's germline CDR1 is SNHLY and CDR2 FYNNEI. CDR3 in DNA: TGTGCTACAAGGGGCGGAGGGGCCGCAGATACGCAGTATTTT. As protein: CATRGGGAADTQYF.

This sequence joins TRBV11-3 and TRBJ2-1; 10 nucleotides line up with TRBD2. The CDR3 is made up of 15 amino acids. Germline V gives CDR1 SGHNT, CDR2 YENEEA. After removal of 5 bases from V and 7 bases from J, the junction contained 8 bases not matched to a gene. This CDR3 is CASSKGVAGGNEQFF. The CDR3 bases are TGTGCCAGCAGCAAAGGGGTAGCGGGGGGTAATGAGCAGTTCTTC.